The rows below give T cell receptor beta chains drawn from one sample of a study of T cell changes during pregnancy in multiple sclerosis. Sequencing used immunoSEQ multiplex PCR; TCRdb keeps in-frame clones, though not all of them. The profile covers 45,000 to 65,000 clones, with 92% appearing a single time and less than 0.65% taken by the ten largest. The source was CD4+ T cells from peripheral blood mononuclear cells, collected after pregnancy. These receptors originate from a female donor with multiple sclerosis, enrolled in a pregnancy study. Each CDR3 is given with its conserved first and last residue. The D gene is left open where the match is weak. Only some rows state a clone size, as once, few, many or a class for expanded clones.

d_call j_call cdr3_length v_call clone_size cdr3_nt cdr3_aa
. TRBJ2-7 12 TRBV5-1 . TGCGCCAGCAGCACCGACAGCTACGAGCAGTACTTC CASSTDSYEQYF
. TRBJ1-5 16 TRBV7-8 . TGTGCCAGCAGCTTAGTTGGGGGGAGTAGCAATCAGCCCCAGCATTTT CASSLVGGSSNQPQHF
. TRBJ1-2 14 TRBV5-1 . TGCGCCAGCAGCTTGGGGCAGGGCTTGGGCGGCTACACCTTC CASSLGQGLGGYTF
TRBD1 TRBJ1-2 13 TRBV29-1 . TGCAGCGTATTAGGGGGCGCCAACTATGGCTACACCTTC CSVLGGANYGYTF
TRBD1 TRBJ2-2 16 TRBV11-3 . TGTGCCAGCAGCTCCAGGGGGACAGGGGGGACCGGGGAGCTGTTTTTT CASSSRGTGGTGELFF
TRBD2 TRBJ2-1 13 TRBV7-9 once TGTGCCAGCAGCCGTAGCGGGGGAAATGAGCAGTTCTTC CASSRSGGNEQFF
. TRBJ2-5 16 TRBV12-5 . TGTGCTAGTGGTCAGCCCAATCGACTAGTGGGGGAGACCCAGTACTTC CASGQPNRLVGETQYF
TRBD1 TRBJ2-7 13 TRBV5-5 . TGTGCCAGCAGCCCCTCGACAGGGCAGGAGCAGTACTTC CASSPSTGQEQYF
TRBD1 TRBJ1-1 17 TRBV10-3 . TGTGCCATCAGTGACATCCGGGACAGGGGGTTTCGTGACGAAGCTTTCTTT CAISDIRDRGFRDEAFF
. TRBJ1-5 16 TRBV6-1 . TGTGCCAGCAGTGAATCGACAGCCTATAGCAATCAGCCCCAGCATTTT CASSESTAYSNQPQHF
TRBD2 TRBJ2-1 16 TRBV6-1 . TGTGCCAGCAGTGGTCTAGCGGGACCTAGTTACAATGAGCAGTTCTTC CASSGLAGPSYNEQFF
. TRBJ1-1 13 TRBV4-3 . TGCGCCAGCAGCCAAGATCTCGCGCGGCCGTCTTTCTTT CASSQDLARPSFF
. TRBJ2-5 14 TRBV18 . TGTGCCAGCTCACCACCGGCCACCCAAGAGACCCAGTACTTC CASSPPATQETQYF
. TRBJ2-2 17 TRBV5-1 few TGCGCCAGCAGCCCCCAACAGGGCCTTAGGAACACCGGGGAGCTGTTTTTT CASSPQQGLRNTGELFF
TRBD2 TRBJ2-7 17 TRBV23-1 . TGCGCCAGCGCCAAGCAAGGGCGGCTAGCGGGGCCCTACGAGCAGTACTTC CASAKQGRLAGPYEQYF
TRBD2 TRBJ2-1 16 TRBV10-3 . TGTGCCATCAGTGAGCCGACTAGCGGGAGTAAAAATGAGCAGTTCTTC CAISEPTSGSKNEQFF
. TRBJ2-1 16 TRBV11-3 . TGTGCCAGCAGCCATTCGGGGGTGCAATCTGACAATGAGCAGTTCTTC CASSHSGVQSDNEQFF
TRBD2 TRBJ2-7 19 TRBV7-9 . TGTGCCAGCAGCCCCCGACAGGGAATAACTAGCGGGAGTCTATACGAGCAGTACTTC CASSPRQGITSGSLYEQYF
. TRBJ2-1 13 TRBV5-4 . TGTGCCAGCAGCTTGGCGGTACCCCCGGAGCAGTTCTTC CASSLAVPPEQFF
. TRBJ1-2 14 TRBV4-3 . TGCGCCAGCAGCCAAGTAGTAGGGGACTATGGCTACACCTTC CASSQVVGDYGYTF
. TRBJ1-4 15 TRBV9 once TGTGCCAGCAGCTCCCAGACAGGAGTGACTGAAAAACTGTTTTTT CASSSQTGVTEKLFF
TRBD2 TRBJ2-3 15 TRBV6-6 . TGTGCCAGTACTTATCGGGAGGGCGCGCAGACGACGCAGTATTTT CASTYREGAQTTQYF
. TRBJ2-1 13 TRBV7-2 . TGTGCCAGCAACCCCGGAGCGGGCGATGAGCAGTTCTTC CASNPGAGDEQFF
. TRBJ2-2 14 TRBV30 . TGTGCCTGGAGTGTAGAAGGGGTCACCGGGGAGCTGTTTTTT CAWSVEGVTGELFF
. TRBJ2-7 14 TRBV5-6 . TGTGCCAGCAGCCGCCGGGACATAGCCTACGAGCAGTACTTC CASSRRDIAYEQYF
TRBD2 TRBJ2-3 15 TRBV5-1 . TGCGCCAGCAGCCCCCTCCCGCGGGGGGCAGATACGCAGTATTTT CASSPLPRGADTQYF
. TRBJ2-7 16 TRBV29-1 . TGCAGCGTTGAAGTTTCGGGGACACTCACCTCCTACGAGCAGTACTTC CSVEVSGTLTSYEQYF
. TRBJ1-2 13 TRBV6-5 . TGTGCCAGCAGCCGAGGGGGTAACTATGGCTACACCTTC CASSRGGNYGYTF
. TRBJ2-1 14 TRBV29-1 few TGCAGCGTTGAAGGGTACAGGGAGATGGATGAGCAGTTCTTC CSVEGYREMDEQFF
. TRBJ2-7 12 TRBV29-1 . TGCAGCGTTGAAGTTACAGGCAACGAGCAGTACTTC CSVEVTGNEQYF
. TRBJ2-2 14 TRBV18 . TGTGCCAGCTCACTAGAACAGGCGGTCGGGGAGCTGTTTTTT CASSLEQAVGELFF
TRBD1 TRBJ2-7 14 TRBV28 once TGTGCCAGCAGACCGCGACAGGGGGGGTACGAGCAGTACTTC CASRPRQGGYEQYF